One sample yielded the 30 T cell receptor beta chains listed below, sequenced in a study of T-cell reconstitution after alpha-beta-depleted transplantation in children. The library targeted TCRbeta and was prepared with unique molecular identifiers. MiXCR, run by TCRdb on the PCR reads, gives a single entry per CDR3 protein. The table lists more than 450,000 distinct CDR3 sequences, about a sixth of them singletons. The material sequenced was PBMCs from the stem cell graft donor, taken from the stem cell graft. These receptors were collected from a human donor who donated a stem cell graft to a child with acute lymphoblastic leukemia.

The table lists this clonotype with a few counts. V and J are TRBV6-1 and TRBJ1-2; D not resolved. CDR1 and CDR2 (germline): MNHNS, SASEGT. The CDR3 consists of 15 residues. Trimming stripped 5 bases from V and 3 bases from J, with 16 bases between. This chain's CDR3 is CASSTPGRLYYGYTF. For the CDR3, the DNA is TGTGCCAGCAGTACCCCCGGCAGGCTTTACTATGGCTACACCTTC.

V gene TRBV19 combines with J gene TRBJ2-1, with TRBD2 identical over 7 bases. The length of the CDR3 is 16 residues. Germline V gene sequence: CDR1 LNHDA, CDR2 SQIVND (reference sequence). J lost 6 bases, V lost 7 bases, and 15 bases had no gene match. The CDR3 loop reads CASMGGGGRASNEQFF. In DNA form, the CDR3 reads TGTGCCAGTATGGGAGGAGGCGGGAGAGCCAGCAATGAGCAGTTCTTC.

The chain combines TRBV5-1 with TRBJ2-5, with 7 bases identical to TRBD1. This CDR3 is 17 amino acids long. Losses at the gene ends were 2 bases for V and 5 bases for J; bases not matched to a gene: 15. Germline CDR1 is SGHRS and CDR2 is YFSETQ. The CDR3 reads CASSFRQGSPEVETQYF. Here the CDR3 DNA reads TGCGCCAGCAGCTTTAGACAGGGATCACCCGAAGTGGAGACCCAGTACTTC.

The chain combines TRBV5-1 with TRBJ2-7, with a weak D call TRBD2 (6 bases). V lost 0 bases and J lost 3, with 13 bases in between. The CDR3 extends over 15 amino acids. Germline V gene sequence: CDR1 SGHRS, CDR2 YFSETQ. This chain's CDR3 is CASSLGTGANYEQYF. CDR3 bases: TGCGCCAGCAGCTTGGGAACGGGAGCGAACTACGAGCAGTACTTC. The entire variable domain, with the rest obtained from reference TRBV5-1 and TRBJ2-7, is as follows: KAGVTQTPRYLIKTRGQQVTLSCSPISGHRSVSWYQQTPGQGLQFLFEYFSETQRNKGNFPGRFSGRQFSNSRSEMNVSTLELGDSALYLCASSLGTGANYEQYFGPGTRLTVT.

V and J are TRBV12-3 or TRBV12-4 and TRBJ2-3; 12 nucleotides agree with TRBD2. This CDR3 spans 17 amino acids. V shed 4 bases and J 4 bases; nucleotides not matched to a gene: 9. The CDR3 sequence is CASSWASGREPADTQYF. The CDR3 nucleotides read TGTGCCAGCAGTTGGGCTAGCGGGAGGGAGCCAGCAGATACGCAGTATTTT.

The rearrangement joins TRBV5-1 to TRBJ2-3, with 7 bases identical to TRBD1. Trimming took 2 bases from V and 5 from J; bases not matched to a gene: 2. CDR1 SGHRS and CDR2 YFSETQ come from the germline V gene. The CDR3 totals 13 residues. The DNA of the CDR3 is TGCGCCAGCAGCTTAGACAGGGAAGATACGCAGTATTTT. It translates to CASSLDREDTQYF.

This clonotype was recorded a few times. The CDR3 protein is CASSWGTDEQFF. In nucleotides, the CDR3 is TGTGCCAGCAGTTGGGGTACGGATGAGCAGTTCTTC. This sequence joins TRBV25-1 and TRBJ2-1; D gene unclear. V was shortened by 5 bases and J by 8 bases, with 10 bases between the two germline ends. CDR1 and CDR2 (germline): MGHDK, SYGVNS. The CDR3 consists of 12 residues.

This CDR3 reads CASSQGGINQPQHF. The CDR3 DNA follows: TGTGCCAGCAGCCAAGGGGGGATCAATCAGCCCCAGCATTTT. This chain links TRBV3-1 with TRBJ1-5, with D possibly matching TRBD1 (5 bases). Germline-derived CDR1 and CDR2 are LGHDT and YNNKEL (reference sequence). The CDR3 length is 14 residues. V gave up 1 base and J gave up 3 bases, with 7 bases separating them.

The chain is built from TRBV9 and TRBJ2-2; D remains unclear. With 3 bases removed from V and 4 bases from J, the gap between germline ends came to 7 bases. Per the germline V gene, CDR1 is SGDLS and CDR2 is YYNGEE. There are 13 residues in the CDR3. The CDR3 sequence: CASSAYPTGELFF. In nucleotides, the CDR3 is TGTGCCAGCAGCGCCTACCCCACCGGGGAGCTGTTTTTT.

This clonotype was found a few times. The chain is built from TRBV9 and TRBJ1-4; D remains unclear. The CDR3 has 15 residues. Looked up from germline, CDR1 is SGDLS and CDR2 is YYNGEE. V lost 3 bases to trimming and J lost 8 bases, with 17 bases between them. CDR3 residues: CASSAYHAGGEKLFF. CDR3 DNA: TGTGCCAGCAGCGCCTATCATGCAGGAGGAGAAAAACTGTTTTTT.

This chain joins TRBV18 and TRBJ2-5; maybe TRBD1 (6 bases). Germline CDR1 reads KGHSH; CDR2 reads LQKENI. Trimming left V 4 bases short and J 12 bases short, with 12 bases between. This CDR3 contains 11 residues. The CDR3 reads CASSLQGPEYF. In DNA, the CDR3 is TGTGCCAGCTCACTACAGGGCCCGGAGTACTTC.

This clonotype appeared a few times. This chain links TRBV5-1 with TRBJ2-7, with 7 bases fitting TRBD1. The CDR3 has 14 amino acids. The germline V gene encodes CDR1 SGHRS and CDR2 YFSETQ. With V trimmed by 4 bases and J by 5 bases, 9 bases remained unmatched. In nucleotides, the CDR3 is TGCGCCAGCAGCCCTTGGACAGGTAACAACGAGCAGTACTTC. It translates to CASSPWTGNNEQYF.

The chain carries TRBV27 and TRBJ1-1, with D perhaps matching TRBD1 (6 bases). V lost 5 bases, J lost 3 bases, and 13 bases lay in between. Germline V lookup: CDR1 MNHEY, CDR2 SMNVEV (reference sequence). This CDR3 is 14 amino acids long. The CDR3 bases are TGTGCCAGCAGTCATAATAGGGGGTACACTGAAGCTTTCTTT. It specifies CASSHNRGYTEAFF.

This clonotype was counted a few times. J is TRBJ2-7 and V is TRBV5-1; 7 bases are a match to TRBD1. Unmatched junction bases numbered 8, after V lost 1 base and J lost 7 bases. Germline V gene data show CDR1 as SGHRS and CDR2 as YFSETQ. The CDR3 totals 14 residues. This CDR3 is CASSLFSTGEEQYF. CDR3 DNA sequence: TGCGCCAGCAGCTTGTTCTCTACAGGGGAGGAGCAGTACTTC.

The V and J genes are TRBV6-5 and TRBJ1-5; TRBD1 is a possible D gene (6 bases). With 0 bases removed from V and 3 bases from J, the gap between germline ends came to 15 bases. There are 17 residues in the CDR3. Germline V gene sequence: CDR1 MNHEY, CDR2 SVGAGI. DNA of the CDR3: TGTGCCAGCAGTTACTCATCCTGGACAGCTCACAATCAGCCCCAGCATTTT. Its protein product is CASSYSSWTAHNQPQHF.

This clonotype turned up a few times. This chain joins TRBV5-1 and TRBJ2-5, with D perhaps TRBD2 (6 bases). The CDR3 is 18 amino acids. The germline V gene encodes CDR1 SGHRS and CDR2 YFSETQ. V was shortened by 7 bases and J by 4 bases, with 29 bases between the two germline ends. CDR3 amino acids: CASCPGTYPPPGRETQYF. The CDR3 bases are TGCGCCAGCTGCCCGGGGACTTATCCTCCCCCTGGCCGAGAGACCCAGTACTTC. Full variable domain (rest looked up from reference TRBV5-1 and TRBJ2-5): KAGVTQTPRYLIKTRGQQVTLSCSPISGHRSVSWYQQTPGQGLQFLFEYFSETQRNKGNFPGRFSGRQFSNSRSEMNVSTLELGDSALYLCASCPGTYPPPGRETQYFGPGTRLLVL.

This clonotype was observed a handful of times. This sequence joins TRBV20-1 and TRBJ1-4; no clear D gene. This CDR3 spans 17 amino acids. The germline CDR1 and CDR2 sequences are DFQATT and SNEGSKA (reference sequence). The germline V and J ends were trimmed by 3 bases and 6 bases, with 23 bases remaining between them. In DNA form, the CDR3 reads TGCAGTGCTAGGCCCCACCCGGGGATACGGTCTCATGAAAAACTGTTTTTT. Its protein is CSARPHPGIRSHEKLFF.

V is TRBV20-1 and J is TRBJ2-7; no clear D gene. The CDR3 is 15 amino acids. CDR1 is DFQATT, CDR2 SNEGSKA, per germline (reference sequence). V was trimmed by 1 base and J by 0 bases, leaving 13 bases between them. CDR3 coding DNA: TGCAGTGCTAGAGTTTGGGCTCATACCTCCTACGAGCAGTACTTC. It is translated as CSARVWAHTSYEQYF.

This clonotype has just a few counts. The J gene is TRBJ2-1, the V gene TRBV20-1; D could derive from TRBD1 or TRBD2 (5 bases each). From germline, CDR1 is DFQATT and CDR2 SNEGSKA (reference sequence). Trimming pared 2 bases from V and 0 bases from J, leaving 14 bases between. The CDR3 contains 16 residues. The CDR3 sequence: CSARWSGLNSYNEQFF. For the CDR3, the DNA is TGCAGTGCTAGATGGTCGGGGCTCAACTCCTACAATGAGCAGTTCTTC.

This clonotype was seen only a few times. The V and J genes are TRBV29-1 and TRBJ2-3, with D unclear. This CDR3 is built from 10 residues. Germline lookup yields CDR1 SQVTM and CDR2 ANQGSEA. V was shortened by 4 bases and J by 6 bases, with 5 bases between the two germline ends. The CDR3 here is CSVARDTQYF. The CDR3, as DNA: TGCAGCGTTGCTCGGGATACGCAGTATTTT.

This clonotype has just a few counts. The rearrangement uses TRBV7-8 and TRBJ2-7, with D tentatively TRBD1 or TRBD2 (5 bases each). The length of the CDR3 is 16 residues. Germline V gene sequence: CDR1 SGHVS, CDR2 FQNEAQ. Between the trimmed V and J ends, which lost 5 bases and 3 bases, there was a span of 20 bases. CDR3 in amino acids: CASSTSRDPNVYEQYF. The CDR3 coding sequence is TGTGCCAGCAGCACTTCCCGGGACCCAAACGTCTACGAGCAGTACTTC.

The chain uses TRBV7-9 and TRBJ2-2; 7 nucleotides align to TRBD1. Germline V gene sequence: CDR1 SEHNR, CDR2 FQNEAQ (reference sequence). This CDR3 is 14 amino acids long. After removal of 7 bases from V and 1 base from J, the junction contained 3 bases not matched to a gene. This CDR3 reads CASIRDRNTGELFF. The CDR3 DNA reads as TGTGCCAGCATCCGGGACAGGAACACCGGGGAGCTGTTTTTT.

The chain has TRBV7-9 and TRBJ2-1, with D possibly being TRBD1 (5 bases). The CDR3 has 15 residues. Germline assignment: CDR1 SEHNR and CDR2 FQNEAQ (reference sequence). The V gene lost 4 bases and the J gene lost 0 bases, with 10 bases spanning the gap. CDR3 in DNA: TGTGCCAGCAGCTCAGGGTATGCCTCCTACAATGAGCAGTTCTTC. This translates into CASSSGYASYNEQFF.

The sample holds a few counts of this clonotype. The chain employs TRBV27 and TRBJ2-7; a possible D gene is TRBD2 (5 bases). The CDR3 sequence is 15 residues long. With 2 bases removed from V and 0 bases from J, the gap between germline ends came to 11 bases. Germline CDR1 reads MNHEY; CDR2 reads SMNVEV (reference sequence). This CDR3 reads CASSLRAGSSYEQYF. DNA for the CDR3: TGTGCCAGCAGTTTAAGGGCGGGCAGCTCCTACGAGCAGTACTTC.

The chain is built from TRBV6-1 and TRBJ2-3; 10 bases match TRBD2. This CDR3 region has 17 residues. J lost 3 bases, V lost 5 bases, and 11 bases had no gene match. Germline V CDR1 and CDR2: MNHNS, SASEGT. This CDR3 reads CASSRYASGSMTDTQYF. CDR3 coding DNA: TGTGCCAGCAGTAGATACGCTAGCGGGAGTATGACAGATACGCAGTATTTT.

The chain is built from TRBV7-9 and TRBJ1-1; D ambiguous. Germline V gene lookup returns CDR1 SEHNR and CDR2 FQNEAQ (reference sequence). There are 13 residues in the CDR3. V was trimmed by 8 bases and J by 0 bases, leaving 10 bases between them. The CDR3 DNA reads TGTGCCAGCTTTCCACCCATGAACACTGAAGCTTTCTTT. Its translation: CASFPPMNTEAFF.

This clonotype was counted at least ten times. The CDR3 loop reads CSVGRDGSEAFF. The CDR3 DNA is TGCAGCGTTGGTAGGGACGGCTCTGAAGCTTTCTTT. This chain links TRBV29-1 with TRBJ1-1, with D possibly matching TRBD1 (5 bases). The germline V and J ends were trimmed by 4 bases and 6 bases, with 12 bases remaining between them. This CDR3 contains 12 residues. Germline V gives CDR1 SQVTM, CDR2 ANQGSEA.

V and J are TRBV29-1 and TRBJ2-2, with TRBD1 matching over 7 bases. The CDR3 spans 14 residues. V lost 3 bases and J lost 3; bases outside the gene matches: 4. Per the germline V gene, CDR1 is SQVTM and CDR2 is ANQGSEA. Here the CDR3 DNA reads TGCAGCGTTGATCGACAGGGAGACACCGGGGAGCTGTTTTTT. Residues: CSVDRQGDTGELFF.

This clonotype was observed at least ten times. At one end, the junction sequence differs from germline, possibly due to a read error. The CDR3 loop reads CASSPGRSYEQYF. The CDR3 nucleotides read TGCGCCAGCAGCCCGGGAAGGTCCTACGAGCAGTACTTC. This chain uses TRBV18 with TRBJ2-7, with D maybe TRBD2 (5 bases). Germline CDR1 and CDR2: KGHSH and LQKENI. This CDR3 comprises 13 residues.

The rearrangement links TRBV20-1 to TRBJ2-7, with 7 bases matching TRBD1. The CDR3 sequence is 14 residues long. Germline lookup yields CDR1 DFQATT and CDR2 SNEGSKA (reference sequence). V was pared by 4 bases and J by 2 bases, with 8 bases of the junction left unmatched. CDR3 residues: CSATGDRVPYEQYF. DNA of the CDR3: TGCAGTGCTACAGGAGACAGGGTCCCCTACGAGCAGTACTTC.